These 15 T cell receptor beta chains came from one sample sequenced in a study of cytomegalovirus exposure and HLA in healthy donors. PCR involved 60 Vbeta and 13 Jbeta primers. Generated by immunoSEQ multiplex PCR, the TCRdb table keeps only in-frame clones and is missing some. The sample consists of 140,000 to 150,000 clones, roughly 62% of them appearing once. The specimen sequenced was PBMCs. Receptors originate from a male donor in good health and CMV-seronegative.

CDR3 DNA: TGTGCCAGCAGGTTACCTGTCGCTGAAGCTTTCTTT. Translated: CASRLPVAEAFF. The chain recombines TRBV28 with TRBJ1-1, with D unresolved. This CDR3 has 12 residues. The germline gives CDR1 MDHEN, CDR2 SYDVKM. V lost 6 bases and J lost 6, with 11 bases in between.

The chain employs TRBV6-1 and TRBJ1-3, with D tentatively TRBD1 (6 bases). Trimming shortened V by 7 bases and J by 2 bases, and 9 bases separated the two germline ends. The CDR3 totals 13 residues. Germline V gives CDR1 MNHNS, CDR2 SASEGT. CDR3 bases: TGTGCCAGCAATACAGGGCCTGGAAACACCATATATTTT. Translated, it gives CASNTGPGNTIYF.

This clone was seen a few times. V and J are TRBV18 and TRBJ2-7; D may be TRBD2 (5 bases). The V gene's germline CDR1 is KGHSH and CDR2 LQKENI. The V gene lost 2 bases and the J gene lost 4 bases, with 9 bases spanning the gap. CDR3 length: 13 residues. CDR3 amino acids: CASSPSSGYEQYF. The CDR3 region has the DNA TGTGCCAGCTCACCATCATCGGGGTACGAGCAGTACTTC.

Regarding this clone: Sequence at one end of the junction differs from germline and may be a read error. The chain recombines TRBV11-2 with TRBJ1-4; 8 nucleotides line up with TRBD1. The V gene's germline CDR1 is SGHAT and CDR2 FQNNGV. CDR3 size: 16 residues. The CDR3 is CARSLGWDRLYEKLFF. The DNA of the CDR3 is TGTGCCCGCAGCTTAGGATGGGACAGGCTTTATGAAAAACTGTTTTTT. Full variable domain (remainder filled in from reference TRBV11-2 and TRBJ1-4): EAGVAQSPRYKIIEKRQSVAFWCNPISGHATLYWYQQILGQGPKLLIQFQNNGVVDDSQLPKDRFSAERLKGVDSTLKIQPAKLEDSAVYLCARSLGWDRLYEKLFFGSGTQLSVL.

The chain combines TRBV5-1 with TRBJ2-3, with D unresolved. Trimming removed 1 base at V and 0 bases at J, with 6 bases between. The germline CDR1 and CDR2 sequences are SGHRS and YFSETQ. The CDR3 totals 14 residues. CDR3 sequence: CASSLYSSTDTQYF. The CDR3 DNA follows: TGCGCCAGCAGCTTGTACAGTAGCACAGATACGCAGTATTTT.

The rearrangement links TRBV7-2 to TRBJ2-3; D is possibly TRBD2 (5 bases). The CDR3 is 17 residues long. Germline-derived CDR1 and CDR2 are SGHTA and FQGNSA. V lost 5 bases to trimming and J lost 0 bases, with 18 bases between them. CDR3 loop: CASSRYVRGKSTDTQYF. CDR3 DNA sequence: TGTGCCAGCAGCCGATACGTTCGGGGAAAGAGCACAGATACGCAGTATTTT.

The chain carries TRBV28 and TRBJ1-5; TRBD1 matches at 8 bases. V shed 5 bases and J 3 bases; nucleotides not matched to a gene: 9. Germline assignment: CDR1 MDHEN and CDR2 SYDVKM. This CDR3 region has 16 residues. CDR3 nucleotide sequence: TGTGCCAGCAGTCCCAACGGACAGGGATTCAATCAGCCCCAGCATTTT. Translation: CASSPNGQGFNQPQHF.

This clone was found once. One junction end disagrees with the germline gene, perhaps due to a read error. The CDR3 spells CASSPGQSAVGGYPF. DNA for the CDR3: TGTGCCAGCAGCCCCGGACAGAGCGCGGTAGGAGGCTACCCCTTC. The chain is built from TRBV2 and TRBJ1-2; TRBD1 is a possible D gene (6 bases). From germline, CDR1 is SNHLY and CDR2 FYNNEI. The length of the CDR3 is 15 residues.

The count of this clone is one. This sequence joins TRBV9 and TRBJ1-3; no clear D. This CDR3 is built from 16 residues. Germline-derived CDR1 and CDR2 are SGDLS and YYNGEE. The V and J ends lost 0 bases and 0 bases respectively, with 10 bases between them. CDR3 nucleotides: TGTGCCAGCAGCGTAGAAATAGAATCCTCTGGAAACACCATATATTTT. Translating gives CASSVEIESSGNTIYF.

The chain couples TRBV10-3 to TRBJ1-2; 9 positions match TRBD1. Germline V CDR1 and CDR2: ENHRY, SYGVKD. The length of the CDR3 is 15 residues. V lost 0 bases, J lost 8 bases, and 7 bases stayed unmatched. The CDR3 DNA reads TGTGCCATCAGTGAGTCGAAACAGGGGGCTTCGGGCTACACCTTC. Amino acids: CAISESKQGASGYTF.

The chain has TRBV30 and TRBJ2-3, with D possibly matching TRBD1 (5 bases). V lost 2 bases and J lost 1, with 7 bases in between. Germline CDR1 is GTSNPN and CDR2 is SVGIG (reference sequence). The CDR3 extends over 13 amino acids. The CDR3 spells CAWSQGGTDTQYF. As DNA, the CDR3 is TGTGCCTGGAGTCAAGGGGGCACAGATACGCAGTATTTT.

This rearrangement joins TRBV7-2 to TRBJ1-5; 9 bases agree with TRBD1. The CDR3 has 14 residues. V gave up 4 bases and J gave up 7 bases; unmatched junction bases: 5. Germline assignment: CDR1 SGHTA and CDR2 FQGNSA. CDR3 bases: TGTGCCAGCAGCTCCCGACAGGGGGGGCAGCCCCAGCATTTT. Translation gives CASSSRQGGQPQHF.

The chain recombines TRBV6-1 with TRBJ1-1; perhaps TRBD1 as D (5 bases). Germline values: CDR1 MNHNS, CDR2 SASEGT. Trimming took 0 bases from V and 0 from J, leaving 8 bases between them. This CDR3 region has 15 residues. The CDR3, as DNA: TGTGCCAGCAGTGAAGCGCTACAGGTGAACACTGAAGCTTTCTTT. Its translation: CASSEALQVNTEAFF.

The CDR3 DNA reads as TGTGCCAGCAGCTTAGCCTTACTAGCGGGGGGCGGGGAGCTGTTTTTT. This gives the protein CASSLALLAGGGELFF. The rearrangement uses TRBV11-2 and TRBJ2-2; 12 bases are shared with TRBD2. The germline CDR1 and CDR2 sequences are SGHAT and FQNNGV. The length of the CDR3 is 16 residues. Trimming at V came to 1 base and at J to 7 bases, leaving 4 bases not matched to a gene. The variable domain in full, with the rest retrieved from reference TRBV11-2 and TRBJ2-2, is EAGVAQSPRYKIIEKRQSVAFWCNPISGHATLYWYQQILGQGPKLLIQFQNNGVVDDSQLPKDRFSAERLKGVDSTLKIQPAKLEDSAVYLCASSLALLAGGGELFFGEGSRLTVL.

This chain joins TRBV7-2 and TRBJ1-5; D remains ambiguous. Trimming cost V 3 bases and J 7 bases, with 16 bases left between them. Per the germline V gene, CDR1 is SGHTA and CDR2 is FQGNSA. The CDR3 has 15 residues. CDR3 sequence (DNA): TGTGCCAGCAGCTTCGGGAAGGGCGCCGGACAGCCCCAGCATTTT. Translating it yields CASSFGKGAGQPQHF.